The rows below give T cell receptor beta chains drawn from one sample of a study of blood T cell repertoires in COVID-19. Generated by immunoSEQ multiplex PCR, the TCRdb table keeps only in-frame clones and is missing some. Here the sample spans 200,000 or so clones, 85% to 90% being singletons. Source material: peripheral blood. The source is a man in his fifties or sixties with acute or convalescent COVID-19. The CDR3 runs from the conserved cysteine through the conserved F or W. D genes are given only for firm matches. Clone size appears in some rows only: once, few, many, or a class for an expanded clone.

>-|TRBV7-2|once|TRBJ1-5
CASSLVAYQPQHF
TGTGCCAGCAGCTTAGTGGCTTATCAGCCCCAGCATTTT
>-|TRBV29-1|-|TRBJ1-2
CSVYREDYGYTF
TGCAGCGTTTACAGGGAAGACTATGGCTACACCTTC
>TRBD1|TRBV19|once|TRBJ1-5
CASSIVGGYSNQPQHF
TGTGCCAGTAGTATAGTAGGGGGCTACAGCAATCAGCCCCAGCATTTT
>-|TRBV9|-|TRBJ2-7
CASSEGDSRLGEQYF
TGTGCCAGCAGCGAGGGGGACAGTAGACTAGGCGAGCAGTACTTC
>-|TRBV6-1|-|TRBJ1-1
CASSPEGLGGKAFF
TGTGCCAGCAGTCCCGAGGGGTTGGGGGGTAAAGCTTTCTTT
>-|TRBV29-1|-|TRBJ1-1
CSASTWAENTEAFF
TGCAGCGCGTCTACCTGGGCCGAGAACACTGAAGCTTTCTTT
>-|TRBV28|-|TRBJ1-6
CASSLRQRDNSPLHF
TGTGCCAGCAGTTTAAGGCAGCGGGATAATTCACCCCTCCACTTT
>-|TRBV9|-|TRBJ2-2
CASSGDGTYTGELFF
TGTGCCAGCAGCGGGGACGGGACTTATACCGGGGAGCTGTTTTTT
>-|TRBV10-3|-|TRBJ2-3
CAITRDIADTQYF
TGTGCCATCACTCGGGACATCGCAGATACGCAGTATTTT
>TRBD1|TRBV5-5|-|TRBJ2-4
CASSSGQAWVAKNIQYF
TGTGCCAGCAGCTCCGGACAGGCCTGGGTAGCCAAAAACATTCAGTACTTC
>-|TRBV5-1|-|TRBJ1-2
CASSFAVSNYGYTF
TGCGCCAGCAGCTTTGCAGTCAGTAATTATGGCTACACCTTC
>TRBD1|TRBV19|-|TRBJ2-1
CASGTLPGQSTYNEQFF
TGTGCCAGTGGTACTCTTCCGGGACAGAGTACGTACAATGAGCAGTTCTTC
>-|TRBV4-1|once|TRBJ1-2
CASSPTANYGYTF
TGCGCCAGCAGCCCGACAGCGAACTATGGCTACACCTTC
>-|TRBV18|-|TRBJ1-4
CASSPGPRRGEKLFF
TGTGCCAGCTCACCAGGCCCCCGTAGGGGTGAAAAACTGTTTTTT
>TRBD1|TRBV2|-|TRBJ1-4
CASSGTGATNEKLFF
TGTGCCAGCAGTGGTACAGGGGCAACTAATGAAAAACTGTTTTTT
>-|TRBV7-6|-|TRBJ1-1
CASTKTVERTEAFF
TGTGCCAGCACCAAAACGGTTGAACGCACTGAAGCTTTCTTT
>-|TRBV9|many|TRBJ2-2
CASSPGTLSAGELFF
TGTGCCAGCAGCCCCGGGACACTCTCCGCCGGGGAGCTGTTTTTT
>-|TRBV3-1/TRBV3-2|-|TRBJ1-2
CASSPLLDRTTNYGYTF
TGTGCCAGCAGCCCGCTTCTAGACAGGACGACTAACTATGGCTACACCTTC
>-|TRBV2|-|TRBJ2-7
CASSGASYEQYF
TGTGCCAGCAGTGGGGCCTCCTACGAGCAGTACTTC
>TRBD1|TRBV5-1|-|TRBJ1-1
CASSFTADRAGNTEAFF
TGCGCCAGCAGCTTCACGGCGGACAGGGCGGGAAACACTGAAGCTTTCTTT
>TRBD1|TRBV11-3|-|TRBJ2-2
CASSPWTGGGTGELFF
TGTGCCAGCAGCCCGTGGACAGGGGGAGGCACCGGGGAGCTGTTTTTT
>TRBD1|TRBV7-8|once|TRBJ1-2
CASSLRTGGTYGYTF
TGTGCCAGCAGCTTGCGGACAGGGGGAACCTATGGCTACACCTTC